Sequencing of this T cell receptor (beta chain) was carried out in a study of technical replicates of blood from several donors. Trimming removed 2 bases from V and 2 bases from J, with 10 bases in between. CDR3 length: 13 amino acids. The germline V gene encodes CDR1 GTSNPN and CDR2 SVGIG (reference sequence). Sequencing used immunoSEQ multiplex PCR; TCRdb keeps in-frame clones, though not all of them. The sample consists of approximately 70,000 clones, roughly nine tenths of them appearing once. This clonotype originated in a human donor in good health. Sequencing was carried out using T cells isolated from PBMCs. The chain uses TRBV30 and TRBJ2-7; no firm D call. For the CDR3, the DNA is TGTGCCTGGAGTACCCAACAGCCCTACGAGCAGTACTTC. As protein: CAWSTQQPYEQYF.